The 13 T cell receptor beta chains given below trace back to one sample, sequenced in a study of blood T cells in healthy people across ages (dated by TCRdb to 2013 to 2016). Preparation of the library involved 5' RACE. Reads for this sample came from an Illumina HiSeq 2500. A second PCR of about 6 to 11 cycles was performed with a sample-barcoded 5' primer and a J-beta primer mix. TCRdb handled the public reads itself, with Q25 trimming in fastp and clone calling in MiXCR, and kept productive beta chains. Rows with one shared CDR3 protein collapse into an entry with the most common genes and DNA. The sample profile shows about 900,000 distinct CDR3 sequences; under 50% of them were found once. The ten top clones hold 13% of the sample. Sequenced sample: blood. The source is a man aged 25 to 40 in good health.

The rearrangement uses TRBV6-4 and TRBJ1-4; 7 bases are shared with TRBD1. V lost 2 bases and J lost 5; bases outside the gene matches: 5. Germline CDR1 reads MRHNA; CDR2 reads SNTAGT. CDR3 length: 15 residues. The CDR3 loop reads CASSDQGGSNEKLFF. The CDR3 coding sequence is TGTGCCAGCAGTGACCAGGGGGGGTCCAATGAAAAACTGTTTTTT.

This sequence joins TRBV12-3 or TRBV12-4 and TRBJ2-5; D is perhaps TRBD1 or TRBD2 (5 bases each). The V and J ends lost 3 bases and 5 bases respectively, with 16 bases between them. The CDR3 totals 15 residues. The CDR3 spells CASSLTGQKGETQYF. Here the CDR3 DNA reads TGTGCCAGCAGTTTGACGGGGCAGAAGGGCGAGACCCAGTACTTC.

This clonotype was detected a few times. The V gene is TRBV20-1, the J gene TRBJ1-1, with TRBD1 as a possible D gene (6 bases). The CDR3 spans 14 residues. Germline CDR1 reads DFQATT; CDR2 reads SNEGSKA (reference sequence). V was trimmed by 3 bases and J by 5 bases, leaving 16 bases between them. The CDR3 spells CSASDGRGETEAFF. Here the CDR3 DNA reads TGCAGTGCTAGTGACGGGAGGGGGGAAACTGAAGCTTTCTTT.

The chain couples TRBV7-2 to TRBJ1-2, with D possibly TRBD1 on 5 matching bases. Trimming stripped 5 bases from V and 4 bases from J, with 11 bases between. The germline V gene encodes CDR1 SGHTA and CDR2 FQGNSA. The CDR3 length is 13 residues. CDR3 nucleotide sequence: TGTGCCAGCAGCCAGAGACAGCCCTATGGCTACACCTTC. This gives the protein CASSQRQPYGYTF.

The rearrangement uses TRBV11-3 and TRBJ2-7; D unclear. The CDR3 is 12 amino acids. Between the trimmed V and J ends, which lost 5 bases and 5 bases, there was a span of 10 bases. CDR1 and CDR2 from the germline V gene are SGHNT and YENEEA. CDR3: CASSRSKDEQYF. CDR3 sequence (DNA): TGTGCCAGCAGCCGTTCGAAGGACGAGCAGTACTTC.

The chain recombines TRBV5-1 with TRBJ1-2, with TRBD1 matching 9 bases. The germline V gene encodes CDR1 SGHRS and CDR2 YFSETQ. V lost 3 bases to trimming and J lost 12 bases; unmatched junction nucleotides: 9. The CDR3 consists of 13 residues. The CDR3: CASSSGQGRQHTF. The CDR3, as DNA: TGCGCCAGCAGCTCGGGACAGGGAAGACAGCACACCTTC.

In the case of this clonotype: The junction departs from the called germline gene at one end, perhaps through a read error. The V call is TRBV29-1, the J call TRBJ2-2; TRBD1 matches 8 bases. Germline V gene sequence: CDR1 SQVTM, CDR2 ANQGSEA. The CDR3 spans 18 residues. The CDR3 loop is CSVVSSVGTGQNTEELFF. The CDR3 DNA follows: TGCAGCGTTGTCAGTTCAGTTGGGACAGGCCAGAACACCGAGGAGCTGTTTTTT.

This clonotype came up a few times. The chain is built from TRBV10-3 and TRBJ2-1; 12 bases match TRBD2. The germline gives CDR1 ENHRY, CDR2 SYGVKD. The CDR3 has 16 residues. The V and J ends lost 2 bases and 3 bases, in that order; junction bases with no gene match: 2. CDR3 nucleotide sequence: TGTGCCATCAGTGAGGCTAGCGGGGGGGTCTACAATGAGCAGTTCTTC. It yields the protein CAISEASGGVYNEQFF.

This clonotype was detected only a few times. The rearrangement links TRBV3-1 to TRBJ2-3; D gene ambiguous. CDR3 length: 11 amino acids. Germline CDR1 reads LGHDT; CDR2 reads YNNKEL (reference sequence). Trimming left V 3 bases short and J 7 bases short, with 5 bases between. CDR3 in DNA: TGTGCCAGCAGCCAGGCCAATACGCAGTATTTT. Amino acids: CASSQANTQYF.

V and J are TRBV6-1 and TRBJ2-3, with D unresolved. CDR1 and CDR2 from the germline V gene are MNHNS and SASEGT. V was trimmed by 6 bases and J by 4 bases, leaving 17 bases between them. The CDR3 length is 15 residues. The CDR3 region is CASRNPSQVPDTQYF. The CDR3 region has the DNA TGTGCCAGCAGGAATCCCTCTCAGGTCCCAGATACGCAGTATTTT.

This clonotype was observed at least ten times. The chain combines TRBV4-1 with TRBJ2-5; D ambiguous. CDR1 is MGHRA and CDR2 is YSYEKL in the germline V gene. This CDR3 region has 13 residues. Trimming took 2 bases from V and 3 from J, leaving 7 bases between them. The CDR3 sequence is CASSQYPEETQYF. In DNA, the CDR3 is TGCGCCAGCAGCCAATATCCCGAAGAGACCCAGTACTTC.

With regard to this clonotype: The germline gene is not matched at one end of the junction; a read error may be the cause. V and J are TRBV27 and TRBJ1-2, with unresolved D. The germline gives CDR1 MNHEY, CDR2 SMNVEV (reference sequence). This CDR3 is 13 amino acids long. The CDR3 loop reads CASAPHPHYGFTF. The CDR3 DNA follows: TGTGCCAGCGCCCCCCACCCACATTATGGCTTCACCTTC.

This clonotype came up many times. For the CDR3, the DNA is TGCGCCAGCAGCTCCCGGACTAGCGGTGGCACAGATACGCAGTATTTT. Its protein is CASSSRTSGGTDTQYF. The chain combines TRBV5-1 with TRBJ2-3; 10 nucleotides align to TRBD2. The CDR3 runs 16 residues. Germline V gene sequence: CDR1 SGHRS, CDR2 YFSETQ. V shed 3 bases and J 1 base; nucleotides not matched to a gene: 5.